These T cell receptor beta chains were read from a single sample in a study of cytomegalovirus exposure and HLA in healthy donors. Data came from immunoSEQ multiplex PCR; TCRdb stores just in-frame clones and leaves some out. The data show approximately 230,000 clones, roughly 87% seen once. Sample: PBMCs. The source of these receptors is a man between 18 and 29 years old in good health and CMV-seropositive. CDR3s include the opening cysteine and the closing phenylalanine or tryptophan.

CDR3 protein	V gene	J gene
CASSLAGNQPQHF	TRBV5-1	TRBJ1-5
CASTAAPGSEQFF	TRBV6-5	TRBJ2-1
CASSIASGSYEQFF	TRBV19	TRBJ2-1
CASSFTGSGNTIYF	TRBV28	TRBJ1-3
CASSRVGSVDTGELFF	TRBV28	TRBJ2-2
CASSQAGTGMYEQYF	TRBV4-1	TRBJ2-7
CASSPWREETQYF	TRBV18	TRBJ2-5
CAWSVGGQETQYF	TRBV30	TRBJ2-5
CASSNHYSGANVLTF	TRBV5-1	TRBJ2-6
CASSYGGRSTDTQYF	TRBV4-3	TRBJ2-3
CASSLSTGAGREYF	TRBV27	TRBJ2-5
CATSRDKGGTSNQPQHF	TRBV15	TRBJ1-5
CASSYSSGSGTDTQYF	TRBV6-5	TRBJ2-3
CASSEADRNYGYTF	TRBV2	TRBJ1-2
CASSAPGLAVGELFF	TRBV28	TRBJ2-2
CASSFLAGRGNEQFF	TRBV7-3	TRBJ2-1
CASSLVGGAAYEQYF	TRBV7-2	TRBJ2-7
CASMSEAEQYF	TRBV5-1	TRBJ2-7
CASSYGLQNTGELFF	TRBV6-5	TRBJ2-2
CASAVADSYNEQFF	TRBV5-6	TRBJ2-1